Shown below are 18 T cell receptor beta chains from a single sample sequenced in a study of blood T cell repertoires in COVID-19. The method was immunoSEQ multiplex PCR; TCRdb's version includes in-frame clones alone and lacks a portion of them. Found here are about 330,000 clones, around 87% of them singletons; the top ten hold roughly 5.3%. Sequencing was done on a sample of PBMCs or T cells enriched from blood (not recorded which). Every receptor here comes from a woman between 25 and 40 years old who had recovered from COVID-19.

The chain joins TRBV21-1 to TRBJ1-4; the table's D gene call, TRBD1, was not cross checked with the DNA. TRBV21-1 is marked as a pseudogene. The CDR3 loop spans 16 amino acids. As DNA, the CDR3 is TGTGCCAGCAGCAAAAGGGACAGGGGAGGTAATGAAAAACTGTTTTTT. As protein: CASSKRDRGGNEKLFF.

The CDR3 loop is CASSYTRGGSEQYF. In DNA, the CDR3 is TGTGCCAGCAGTTACACGCGAGGTGGGTCCGAGCAGTACTTC. This chain links TRBV6-2 or TRBV6-3 with TRBJ2-7; D is undetermined. Germline CDR1 MNHEY, CDR2 SVGEGT. The germline V and J ends were trimmed by 2 bases and 6 bases, with 14 bases remaining between them. The CDR3 is made up of 14 amino acids.

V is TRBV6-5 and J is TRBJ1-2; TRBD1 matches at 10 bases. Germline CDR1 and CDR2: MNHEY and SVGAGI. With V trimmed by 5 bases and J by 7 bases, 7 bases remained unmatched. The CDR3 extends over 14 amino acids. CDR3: CASSPGTGVGGYTF. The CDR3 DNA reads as TGTGCCAGCAGTCCAGGGACAGGGGTAGGTGGCTACACCTTC.

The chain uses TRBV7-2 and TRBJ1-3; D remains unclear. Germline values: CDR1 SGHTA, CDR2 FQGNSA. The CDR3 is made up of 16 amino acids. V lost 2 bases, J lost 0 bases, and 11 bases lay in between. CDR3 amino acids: CASSLFGGSSGNTIYF. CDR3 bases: TGTGCCAGCAGCTTATTTGGCGGGAGCTCTGGAAACACCATATATTTT. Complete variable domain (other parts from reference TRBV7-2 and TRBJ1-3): GAGVSQSPSNKVTEKGKDVELRCDPISGHTALYWYRQSLGQGLEFLIYFQGNSAPDKSGLPSDRFSAERTGGSVSTLTIQRTQQEDSAVYLCASSLFGGSSGNTIYFGEGSWLTVV.

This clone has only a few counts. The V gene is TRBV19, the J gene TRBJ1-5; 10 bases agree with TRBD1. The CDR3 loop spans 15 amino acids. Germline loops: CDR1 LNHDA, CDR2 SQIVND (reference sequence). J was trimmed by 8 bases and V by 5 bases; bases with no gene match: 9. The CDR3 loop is CASSSTGQGRKPQHF. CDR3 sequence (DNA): TGTGCCAGTAGTTCGACGGGACAGGGGAGGAAGCCCCAGCATTTT.

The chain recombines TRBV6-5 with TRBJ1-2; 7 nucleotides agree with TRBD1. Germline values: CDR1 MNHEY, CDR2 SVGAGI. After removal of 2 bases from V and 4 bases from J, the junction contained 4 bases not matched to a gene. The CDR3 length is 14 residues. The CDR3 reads CASSYGRGVYGYTF. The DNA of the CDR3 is TGTGCCAGCAGTTACGGCAGGGGGGTCTATGGCTACACCTTC.

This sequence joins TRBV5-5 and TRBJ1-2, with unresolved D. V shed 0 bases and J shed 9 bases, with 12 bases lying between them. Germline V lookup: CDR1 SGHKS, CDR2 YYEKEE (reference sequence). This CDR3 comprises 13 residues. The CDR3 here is CASSLGGDESYTF. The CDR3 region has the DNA TGTGCCAGCAGCTTGGGTGGTGATGAGAGCTACACCTTC.

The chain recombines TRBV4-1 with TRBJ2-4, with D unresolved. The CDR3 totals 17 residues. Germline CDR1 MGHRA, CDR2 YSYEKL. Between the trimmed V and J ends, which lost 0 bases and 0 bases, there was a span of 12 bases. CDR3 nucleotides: TGCGCCAGCAGCCAAGAGTGGCAGACACTAGCCAAAAACATTCAGTACTTC. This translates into CASSQEWQTLAKNIQYF.

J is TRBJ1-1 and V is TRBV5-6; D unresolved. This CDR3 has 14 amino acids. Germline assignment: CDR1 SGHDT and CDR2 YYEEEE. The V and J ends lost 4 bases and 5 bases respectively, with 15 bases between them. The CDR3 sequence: CASSQDPGGTEAFF. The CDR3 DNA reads TGTGCCAGCAGCCAGGACCCGGGAGGGACTGAAGCTTTCTTT.

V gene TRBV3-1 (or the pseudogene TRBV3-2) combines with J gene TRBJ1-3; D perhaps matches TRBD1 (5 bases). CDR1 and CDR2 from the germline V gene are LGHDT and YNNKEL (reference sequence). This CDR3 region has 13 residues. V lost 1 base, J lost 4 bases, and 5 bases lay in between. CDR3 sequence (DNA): TGTGCCAGCAGCCAAGGGACAGGAAACACCATATATTTT. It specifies CASSQGTGNTIYF.

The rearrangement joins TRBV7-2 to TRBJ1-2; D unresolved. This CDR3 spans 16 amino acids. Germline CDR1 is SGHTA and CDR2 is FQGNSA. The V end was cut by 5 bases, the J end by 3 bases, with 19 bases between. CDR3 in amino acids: CASSQKGGGSYYGYTF. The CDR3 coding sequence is TGTGCCAGCAGCCAAAAGGGCGGAGGGTCTTACTATGGCTACACCTTC. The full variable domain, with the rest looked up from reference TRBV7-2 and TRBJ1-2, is GAGVSQSPSNKVTEKGKDVELRCDPISGHTALYWYRQSLGQGLEFLIYFQGNSAPDKSGLPSDRFSAERTGGSVSTLTIQRTQQEDSAVYLCASSQKGGGSYYGYTFGSGTRLTVV.

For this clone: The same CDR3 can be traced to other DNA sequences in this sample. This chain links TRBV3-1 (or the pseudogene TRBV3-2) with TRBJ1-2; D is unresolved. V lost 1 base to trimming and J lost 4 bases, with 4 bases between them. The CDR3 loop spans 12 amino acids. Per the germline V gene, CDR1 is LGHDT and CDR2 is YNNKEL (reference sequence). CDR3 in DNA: TGTGCCAGCAGCCAAGCGGGCTATGGCTACACCTTC. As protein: CASSQAGYGYTF.

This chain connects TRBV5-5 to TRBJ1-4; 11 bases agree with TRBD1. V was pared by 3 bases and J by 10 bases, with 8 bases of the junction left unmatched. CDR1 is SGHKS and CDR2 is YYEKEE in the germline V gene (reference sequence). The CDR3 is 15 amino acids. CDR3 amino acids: CASSWTGGEQSKLFF. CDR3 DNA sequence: TGTGCCAGCAGCTGGACAGGGGGCGAGCAGTCAAAACTGTTTTTT.

The CDR3 DNA reads as TGTGCCAGTAGGGTGGGGGGTTTGGACGCTGAAGCTTTCTTT. This sequence encodes CASRVGGLDAEAFF. V and J are TRBV19 and TRBJ1-1, with D possibly TRBD1 on 5 matching bases. The CDR3 has 14 residues. The ends were cut back, 6 bases at V and 6 bases at J, with 17 bases in the middle. Germline CDR1 reads LNHDA; CDR2 reads SQIVND (reference sequence).

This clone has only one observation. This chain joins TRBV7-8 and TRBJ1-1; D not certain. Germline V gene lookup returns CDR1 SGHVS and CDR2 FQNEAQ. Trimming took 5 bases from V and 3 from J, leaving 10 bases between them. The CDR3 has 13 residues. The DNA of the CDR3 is TGTGCCAGCAGCAGGGCGAGGGACACTGAAGCTTTCTTT. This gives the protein CASSRARDTEAFF.

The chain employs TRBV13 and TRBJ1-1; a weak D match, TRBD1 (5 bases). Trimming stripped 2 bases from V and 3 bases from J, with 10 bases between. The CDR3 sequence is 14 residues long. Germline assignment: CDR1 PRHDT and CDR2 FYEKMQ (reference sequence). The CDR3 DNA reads TGTGCCAGCAGCTTATACGCCAGGGACACTGAAGCTTTCTTT. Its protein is CASSLYARDTEAFF.

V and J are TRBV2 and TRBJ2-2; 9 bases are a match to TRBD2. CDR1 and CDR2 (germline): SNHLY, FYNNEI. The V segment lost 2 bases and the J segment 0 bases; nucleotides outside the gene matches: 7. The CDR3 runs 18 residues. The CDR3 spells CASSESSSGGPNTGELFF. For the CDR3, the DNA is TGTGCCAGCAGTGAATCTTCCAGCGGGGGGCCGAACACCGGGGAGCTGTTTTTT.

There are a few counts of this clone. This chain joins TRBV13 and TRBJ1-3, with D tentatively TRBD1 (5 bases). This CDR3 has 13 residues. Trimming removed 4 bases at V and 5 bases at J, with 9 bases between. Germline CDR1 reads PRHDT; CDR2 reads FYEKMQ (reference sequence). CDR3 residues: CASSSDSRNTIYF. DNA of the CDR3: TGTGCCAGCAGCTCCGACAGTCGAAACACCATATATTTT.